One and the same sample provided the 5 T cell receptor beta chains below, sequenced in a study of CD4 T cells in relation to SARS-CoV-2 and coronaviruses. These receptors have no known antigen. Produced via immunoSEQ multiplex PCR; TCRdb's table is partial and in-frame only. Among 36,000 or so clones listed, about 80% were seen once. Sequences were obtained from memory CD4+ T cells from PBMCs, cultured in vitro. These receptors all come from an adult with COVID-19.

The chain links TRBV5-4 to TRBJ2-1, with 11 bases that match TRBD2. The CDR3 sequence is 17 residues long. Germline V lookup: CDR1 SGHNT, CDR2 YYREEE (reference sequence). V gave up 0 bases and J gave up 7 bases; unmatched junction bases: 9. CDR3: CASSLEVLAGGNNEQFF. CDR3 sequence (DNA): TGTGCCAGCAGCTTGGAAGTCCTAGCGGGAGGAAATAATGAGCAGTTCTTC.

This rearrangement joins TRBV6-6 to TRBJ2-7; D assignment may be TRBD1 or TRBD2 (5 bases each). Germline CDR1 and CDR2: MNHNY and SVGAGI (reference sequence). This CDR3 is 11 amino acids long. Trimming stripped 6 bases from V and 6 bases from J, with 9 bases between. This CDR3 reads CASSRGGEQYF. In nucleotides, the CDR3 is TGTGCCAGCAGCCGGGGCGGCGAGCAGTACTTC.

The sample holds a few counts of this clone. V usage is TRBV10-3 and J usage is TRBJ2-1, with D maybe TRBD1 (6 bases). V lost 3 bases to trimming and J lost 9 bases, with 18 bases between them. The CDR3 extends over 15 amino acids. CDR1 is ENHRY, CDR2 SYGVKD, per germline. CDR3 sequence reads: CAISDNGGLISEQFF. DNA of the CDR3: TGTGCCATCAGTGACAATGGGGGCCTCATCAGTGAGCAGTTCTTC.

The rearrangement joins TRBV7-9 to TRBJ1-5; a possible D gene is TRBD1 (5 bases). CDR3 length equals 14 residues. The germline V and J ends were trimmed by 4 bases and 3 bases, with 10 bases remaining between them. Germline V gives CDR1 SEHNR, CDR2 FQNEAQ (reference sequence). The CDR3 bases are TGTGCCAGCAGCTCACAGGACCCCAATCAGCCCCAGCATTTT. Protein: CASSSQDPNQPQHF.

This clone was recorded only once. CDR3 amino acids: CASAEVGSSYEQYF. In DNA form, the CDR3 reads TGTGCCAGCGCGGAGGTGGGGTCCTCCTACGAGCAGTACTTC. The chain couples TRBV14 to TRBJ2-7, with D perhaps TRBD2 (5 bases). The CDR3 consists of 14 residues. Germline values: CDR1 SGHDN, CDR2 FVKESK. Between the trimmed V and J ends, which lost 8 bases and 0 bases, there was a span of 14 bases. Drawing the rest from reference TRBV14 and TRBJ2-7, the complete variable domain is EAGVTQFPSHSVIEKGQTVTLRCDPISGHDNLYWYRRVMGKEIKFLLHFVKESKQDESGMPNNRFLAERTGGTYSTLKVQPAELEDSGVYFCASAEVGSSYEQYFGPGTRLTVT.